Listed below are T cell receptor beta chains from one sample, sequenced in a study of patients and donors after allogeneic stem cell transplantation. Using its own MiXCR run on the RT-PCR reads, TCRdb lists one record per CDR3 protein. Of some 960,000 distinct CDR3 sequences detected, over 15% appear once; the ten largest clones hold 5.5% to 6.5%. The sample comprised blood, either unsorted or a sorted T cell fraction (not recorded which). The receptors shown here come from a human donor who was either an allogeneic HSCT recipient or a stem cell or donor lymphocyte infusion donor (not recorded which). It is not recorded whose cells these are; they may come from a transplant donor. The CDR3 runs from the conserved cysteine through the conserved F or W.

J gene	V gene	CDR3 protein
TRBJ1-2	TRBV12-3/TRBV12-4	CASSLGRGYGYTF
TRBJ2-5	TRBV5-1	CASRPYPEGTQYF
TRBJ2-7	TRBV5-1	CASSSKSTGDQSYEQYF
TRBJ2-7	TRBV6-2/TRBV6-3	CASKTGEEKQYF
TRBJ2-1	TRBV15	CATSRDATSGTYNEQFF
TRBJ2-3	TRBV28	CASSLRTGGSDTQYF
TRBJ2-7	TRBV5-5	CASSLAGTAGYEQYF
TRBJ2-2	TRBV7-2	CASSPLAGARTGELFF
TRBJ1-5	TRBV6-5	CASRDFSQPQHF
TRBJ1-5	TRBV3-1	CASSQGWVSNQPQHF
TRBJ2-1	TRBV9	CASSADKVPNEQFF
TRBJ2-1	TRBV24-1	CATSDQGLAGEKDEQFF
TRBJ1-3	TRBV7-9	CASSSGTGLSGNTIYF
TRBJ2-5	TRBV2	CASSEASGGQKTQYF
TRBJ2-3	TRBV12-3/TRBV12-4	CASSVQGGTDTQYF
TRBJ2-5	TRBV7-7	CASSLDTSGQETQYF
TRBJ2-7	TRBV6-5	CASSSQAVSYEQYF
TRBJ1-5	TRBV27	CASSPLDRLQPQHF
TRBJ1-6	TRBV20-1	CSAVQSSSYNSPLHF
TRBJ2-1	TRBV20-1	CSASSGVDVEQFF
TRBJ2-5	TRBV29-1	CSVDGSEQETQYF
TRBJ1-1	TRBV6-5	CASSYLGGENTEAFF